A selection of T cell receptor beta chains follows, all from one sample in a study of blood T cell repertoires in COVID-19. Profiled with immunoSEQ multiplex PCR; TCRdb holds only in-frame clones, not every one. This sample has approximately 170,000 clones, with 85% to 90% found just once. Input material: peripheral blood. The source is a man aged 45-65 years who had recovered from COVID-19. The CDR3 runs from the conserved cysteine through the conserved F or W. The order of the fields is D gene, V gene, clone size, J gene, CDR3 protein, CDR3 DNA. A D gene is named only where the DNA matches it firmly. A clone size is listed for some rows: how often the clone was seen (once, few, many), or a class if it is expanded.

TRBD1	TRBV11-2	-	TRBJ2-7	CASSLGDRPYEQYF	TGTGCCAGCAGCTTAGGGGACAGACCCTACGAGCAGTACTTC
TRBD2	TRBV2	few	TRBJ2-1	CASRFGTSGGQDEQFF	TGTGCCAGCAGGTTCGGGACTAGCGGGGGGCAGGATGAGCAGTTCTTC
TRBD1	TRBV5-4	-	TRBJ2-2	CASSGDRVTGELFF	TGTGCCAGCAGCGGGGACAGGGTCACCGGGGAGCTGTTTTTT
TRBD1	TRBV27	-	TRBJ2-7	CASSSDRGRGYEQYF	TGTGCCAGCAGTTCGGACAGGGGGCGAGGCTACGAGCAGTACTTC
TRBD2	TRBV5-1	-	TRBJ2-1	CASSWTGTSYNEQFF	TGCGCCAGCAGCTGGACCGGGACTAGCTACAATGAGCAGTTCTTC
-	TRBV9	-	TRBJ2-3	CASSPRGGDRGTDTQYF	TGTGCCAGCAGCCCTCGGGGGGGGGACAGGGGCACAGATACGCAGTATTTT
TRBD1	TRBV9	-	TRBJ2-6	CASSAPGTGAGANVLTF	TGTGCCAGCAGCGCCCCCGGGACAGGGGCTGGGGCCAACGTCCTGACTTTC
-	TRBV6-5	-	TRBJ2-5	CASSYSYTYQETQYF	TGTGCCAGCAGTTACTCGTATACATACCAAGAGACCCAGTACTTC
-	TRBV6-2/TRBV6-3	once	TRBJ1-1	CASSYSPGTEAFF	TGTGCCAGCAGTTACTCACCGGGGACTGAAGCTTTCTTT
TRBD2	TRBV7-2	once	TRBJ2-2	CASSSPTSGSTFVTGELFF	TGTGCCAGCAGCTCCCCCACTAGCGGGAGTACATTTGTCACCGGGGAGCTGTTTTTT
-	TRBV3-1/TRBV3-2	-	TRBJ2-5	CASSHSDSLETQYF	TGTGCCAGCAGCCATTCAGACTCCCTAGAGACCCAGTACTTC
TRBD1	TRBV15	-	TRBJ1-2	CATSRDLIEGADYGYTF	TGTGCCACCAGCAGAGATCTTATTGAGGGGGCTGACTATGGCTACACCTTC
TRBD2	TRBV7-2	once	TRBJ2-2	CASSLRGTSGPIDTGELFF	TGTGCCAGCAGCTTACGGGGGACTAGCGGCCCCATAGACACCGGGGAGCTGTTTTTT
TRBD1	TRBV6-2/TRBV6-3	-	TRBJ2-2	CASSYFPGQGYTGELFF	TGTGCCAGCAGTTACTTTCCGGGACAGGGGTACACCGGGGAGCTGTTTTTT
TRBD1	TRBV19	-	TRBJ2-7	CASSIAAGGLYEQYF	TGTGCCAGTAGTATTGCGGCAGGGGGCTTGTACGAGCAGTACTTC
-	TRBV5-4	-	TRBJ2-6	CASSLDLSVSGANVLTF	TGTGCCAGCAGCTTGGATTTGAGCGTCTCTGGGGCCAACGTCCTGACTTTC
-	TRBV11-1	-	TRBJ1-1	CASSFRSTEAFF	TGTGCCAGCAGCTTTCGGAGCACTGAAGCTTTCTTT
-	TRBV24-1	-	TRBJ1-1	CATSDLFPGSNTEAFF	TGTGCCACCAGTGATTTGTTCCCCGGGTCGAACACTGAAGCTTTCTTT